Presented here are 4 T cell receptor beta chains from one specimen sequenced in a study of blood T cell repertoires in COVID-19. Using immunoSEQ multiplex PCR, the repertoire was profiled, and TCRdb retains in-frame clones only, with some absent. The table lists roughly 320,000 clones, 65% to 90% of them singletons. The sample comprised peripheral blood. Every receptor here comes from a human donor in a cohort sampled during active COVID-19.

This chain uses TRBV4-1 with TRBJ2-3, with D unclear. V was cut by 1 base and J by 1 base, with 9 bases left in between. The CDR3 is 15 amino acids. Germline CDR1 and CDR2: MGHRA and YSYEKL. Here the CDR3 reads CASSQVGLGTDTQYF. The CDR3 DNA follows: TGCGCCAGCAGCCAAGTAGGTCTAGGCACAGATACGCAGTATTTT.

This chain links TRBV7-9 with TRBJ1-2; a weak D match, TRBD1 (6 bases). The V end was cut by 5 bases, the J end by 1 base, with 14 bases between. The germline gives CDR1 SEHNR, CDR2 FQNEAQ (reference sequence). The CDR3 is made up of 15 amino acids. The CDR3 DNA sequence: TGTGCCAGCAGCCCAACCGGGACATATAACTATGGCTACACCTTC. Translated: CASSPTGTYNYGYTF.

V and J are TRBV28 and TRBJ1-2; maybe TRBD1 (5 bases). Trimming left V 2 bases short and J 6 bases short, with 13 bases between. The CDR3 has 14 amino acids. CDR1 is MDHEN and CDR2 is SYDVKM in the germline V gene. This chain's CDR3 is CASSLIPGGDGYTF. The CDR3 coding sequence is TGTGCCAGCAGTTTAATCCCGGGAGGGGATGGCTACACCTTC.

This clone was counted once. J is TRBJ1-2 and V is TRBV18; D not resolved. Between the trimmed V and J ends, which lost 6 bases and 0 bases, there was a span of 20 bases. This CDR3 is built from 17 residues. Germline V gene lookup returns CDR1 KGHSH and CDR2 LQKENI. The CDR3 bases are TGTGCCAGCTCGATGTCGGTGATGACTTCTTCTAACTATGGCTACACCTTC. This sequence encodes CASSMSVMTSSNYGYTF. Combining the CDR3 with reference TRBV18 and TRBJ1-2 gives the whole variable domain NAGVMQNPRHLVRRRGQEARLRCSPMKGHSHVYWYRQLPEEGLKFMVYLQKENIIDESGMPKERFSAEFPKEGPSILRIQQVVRGDSAAYFCASSMSVMTSSNYGYTFGSGTRLTVV.